This T cell receptor (beta chain) was sequenced during a study of T cells after yellow fever vaccination. TCRdb used MiXCR to reprocess the 5' RACE reads, holding one entry per CDR3 protein. The sample lists 110,000 to 150,000 distinct CDR3 sequences; 6.6% were seen once. This CDR3 has 15 residues. Germline V gene data show CDR1 as SGHVS and CDR2 as FQNEAQ. Trimming removed 4 bases from V and 6 bases from J, with 19 bases in between. This clonotype was seen at least ten times. This TCR derives from a man aged 25-45 years who received the YFV17D yellow fever vaccine. This sample comprised CD4+ T cells sorted from PBMCs, obtained 10 days after the yellow fever booster vaccination. This chain uses TRBV7-8 with TRBJ2-7; perhaps D is TRBD1 or TRBD2 (5 bases each). The CDR3 spells CASSSPAGGIGEQYF. The CDR3 coding sequence is TGTGCCAGCAGCTCGCCTGCTGGGGGAATAGGCGAGCAGTACTTC.